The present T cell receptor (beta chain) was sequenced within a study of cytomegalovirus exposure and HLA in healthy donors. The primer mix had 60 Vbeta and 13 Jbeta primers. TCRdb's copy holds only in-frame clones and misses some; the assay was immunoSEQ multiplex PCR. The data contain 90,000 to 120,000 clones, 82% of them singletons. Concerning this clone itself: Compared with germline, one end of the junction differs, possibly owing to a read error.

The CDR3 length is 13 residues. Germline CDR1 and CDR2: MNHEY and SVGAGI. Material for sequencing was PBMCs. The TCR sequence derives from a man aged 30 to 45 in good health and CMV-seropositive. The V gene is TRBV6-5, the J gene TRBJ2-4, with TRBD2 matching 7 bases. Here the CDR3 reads CASRGVTKNSQYF. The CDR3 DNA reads TGTGCCAGTCGGGGGGTGACCAAAAACAGTCAGTACTTC.